The following is a TCR beta chain sequence with its context. What it binds is not known. V lost 4 bases and J lost 8, with 13 bases in between. The CDR3 extends over 13 amino acids. Germline lookup yields CDR1 SGHNT and CDR2 YYREEE (reference sequence). The sample comes from a study of cytomegalovirus exposure and HLA in healthy donors. Whole-study context: A subsequent analysis stated that the 120 validation repertoires were run on the same platform as the roughly 670 first-cohort repertoires. General study findings and limits: According to a subsequent analysis, TCR clusters identified in the first cohort showed a tendency to co-occur across the approximately 120 validation repertoires. Accounts indicate the classifier identified cytomegalovirus status with strong specificity and sensitivity.

The protocol was immunoSEQ multiplex PCR, while the TCRdb copy is restricted to in-frame clones and leaves out a portion. The data contain about 180,000 clones, approximately 81% of them singletons. The sequence was collected from a man between 18 and 29 years old in good health and CMV-seropositive. V is TRBV5-4 and J is TRBJ2-1; weak D call: TRBD1 (6 bases). Input material: PBMCs. CDR3 bases: TGTGCCAGCAGCGAACGACAGGAAGATGAGCAGTTCTTC. It yields the protein CASSERQEDEQFF.